This is a list of T cell receptor beta chains from one sample in a study of T cells in Graves' hyperthyroidism and ophthalmopathy. Each CDR3 protein is one row after TCRdb ran MiXCR on the multiplex PCR reads. The table records around 33,000 distinct CDR3 sequences, about 49% of them present only once. Material: blood. The receptors here all came from a woman between 50 and 59 years old with Graves' hyperthyroidism that later progressed to Graves' ophthalmopathy. CDR3s leave out the opening cysteine and the closing phenylalanine or tryptophan. D genes are given only for firm matches. Rows give clone size only sometimes, using once, few, many, or a class for an expanded clone.

J,V,D,size,CDR3
TRBJ2-1,TRBV16,TRBD1,-,ASTTGGLYNEQF
TRBJ1-4,TRBV20-1,-,-,SARSLPNPYEGEKLF
TRBJ1-4,TRBV9,TRBD1,-,ASSAQGATNEKLF
TRBJ2-2,TRBV6-5,TRBD1,many,ASSFRDRIPSNTGELF
TRBJ1-2,TRBV11-3,TRBD1,-,ASSCRTGNGYT
TRBJ2-7,TRBV2,-,medium-sized,ASSDLRVREQY
TRBJ2-1,TRBV20-1,-,-,SARPLNEQF
TRBJ1-1,TRBV20-1,-,many,SARKFGGSNTEAF
TRBJ2-7,TRBV2,TRBD1,once,ASSYTGGRTYEQY
TRBJ2-1,TRBV20-1,TRBD1,-,SALGQGGRGSHNKQF
TRBJ2-5,TRBV10-3,-,-,AFSPGGRLQETQY
TRBJ2-5,TRBV18,-,many,ASSPGVGETQY
TRBJ1-2,TRBV7-2,TRBD1,-,ASSQRQGYYGYT
TRBJ1-2,TRBV6-6,-,many,ASTQDRQEGYT
TRBJ1-5,TRBV7-2,-,-,ASSPSDYFGTQR
TRBJ2-7,TRBV4-1,TRBD1,many,ASSHGQGLYEQY
TRBJ2-5,TRBV7-9,-,many,ASSQRRYQETQY
TRBJ1-4,TRBV7-6,TRBD1,-,ASSLRQGDEKLF
TRBJ2-4,TRBV4-1,-,many,ASSYNSGNKNIQY
TRBJ1-1,TRBV2,-,-,ASSVDYNTEAF
TRBJ2-4,TRBV20-1,-,-,SASIAHNVAKNIQY
TRBJ2-7,TRBV2,-,-,ACRPGTRSLEQY
TRBJ2-7,TRBV7-3,TRBD2,-,ASSLTSGRTIFYEQY
TRBJ2-7,TRBV6-1,-,-,ASSEQGIEQY
TRBJ2-1,TRBV25-1,TRBD1,-,ASPGQGETYEQF
TRBJ2-5,TRBV20-1,-,-,SARGGNLKTQY
TRBJ2-3,TRBV13,TRBD2,many,ASSYRLAGAADTQY
TRBJ1-6,TRBV9,TRBD1,once,ASSPGGGDYSPLH
TRBJ1-1,TRBV2,-,-,ASSVLRGSGNTEAF
TRBJ1-5,TRBV6-1,-,once,ASTLSGVAVREH
TRBJ2-3,TRBV5-1,-,-,ASSLGSIRVGSDTQY
TRBJ1-5,TRBV12-3/TRBV12-4,TRBD1,many,ASSPWDRSNQPQH
TRBJ2-2,TRBV7-2,-,many,ASSLYGGANTGELF
TRBJ2-7,TRBV11-3,-,-,ASSGWVQANHEQY
TRBJ2-5,TRBV7-2,-,-,ASSNTVSTQY
TRBJ2-5,TRBV12-3/TRBV12-4,-,-,ASSLAENQPQY
TRBJ2-1,TRBV10-3,TRBD2,-,AISLSSGVNEQF
TRBJ1-4,TRBV19,-,-,ASAIRALYNEKLF
TRBJ1-4,TRBV25-1,-,medium-sized,ASSSRYRVTNEKLF
TRBJ2-7,TRBV7-7,TRBD1,-,ASSLGPTGNEQY
TRBJ1-1,TRBV2,-,many,ASSPTRTGYTEAF
TRBJ1-2,TRBV5-4,-,many,ASSLDRDYGYT
TRBJ2-1,TRBV7-2,TRBD2,-,ASRLAGVSYNEQF
TRBJ2-7,TRBV27,-,many,ASSPVEGVFEQY
TRBJ1-2,TRBV7-9,-,-,ASSLSDYSL
TRBJ2-2,TRBV5-6,-,-,ASRFGLAGELF
TRBJ1-4,TRBV5-1,TRBD1,many,ASSSGDRPTNEKLF
TRBJ1-2,TRBV9,-,-,ASSVAGGGYT